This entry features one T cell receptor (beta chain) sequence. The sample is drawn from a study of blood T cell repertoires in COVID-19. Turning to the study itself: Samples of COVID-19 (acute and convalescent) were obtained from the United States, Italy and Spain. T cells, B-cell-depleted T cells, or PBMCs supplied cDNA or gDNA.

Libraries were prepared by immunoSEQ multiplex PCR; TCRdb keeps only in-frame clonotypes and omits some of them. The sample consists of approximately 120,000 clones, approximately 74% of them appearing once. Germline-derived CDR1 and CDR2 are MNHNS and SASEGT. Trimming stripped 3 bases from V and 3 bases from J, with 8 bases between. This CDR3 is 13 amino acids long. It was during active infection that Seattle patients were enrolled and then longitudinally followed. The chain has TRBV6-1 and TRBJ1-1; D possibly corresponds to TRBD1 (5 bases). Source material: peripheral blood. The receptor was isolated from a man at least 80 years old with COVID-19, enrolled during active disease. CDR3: CASSDPGYTEAFF. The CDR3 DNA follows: TGTGCCAGCAGTGACCCAGGGTACACTGAAGCTTTCTTT.